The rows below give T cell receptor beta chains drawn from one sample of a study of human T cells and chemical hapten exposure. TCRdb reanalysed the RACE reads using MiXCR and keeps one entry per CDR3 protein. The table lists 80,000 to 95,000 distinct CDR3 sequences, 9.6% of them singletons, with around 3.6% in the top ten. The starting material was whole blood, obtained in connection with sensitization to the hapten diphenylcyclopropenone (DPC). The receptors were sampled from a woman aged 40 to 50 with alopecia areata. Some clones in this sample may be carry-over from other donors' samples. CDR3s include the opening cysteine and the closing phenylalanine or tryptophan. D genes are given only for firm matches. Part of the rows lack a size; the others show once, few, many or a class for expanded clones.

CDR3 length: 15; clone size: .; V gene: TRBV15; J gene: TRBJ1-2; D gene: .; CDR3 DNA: TGTGCCACCAGCAATTCCCCGCGGAGGGATGGAGGCTACACCTTC; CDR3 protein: CATSNSPRRDGGYTF
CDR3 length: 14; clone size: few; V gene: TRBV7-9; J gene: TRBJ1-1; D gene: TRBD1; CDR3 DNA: TGTGCCAGCAGCTTAGCGGCAGGGGGCGAGGCGGCTTTCTTT; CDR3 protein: CASSLAAGGEAAFF
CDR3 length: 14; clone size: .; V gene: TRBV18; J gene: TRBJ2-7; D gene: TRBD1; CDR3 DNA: TGTGCCAGCTCACTCGACAGGGGAGTGTGGGAGCAGTACTTC; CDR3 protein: CASSLDRGVWEQYF
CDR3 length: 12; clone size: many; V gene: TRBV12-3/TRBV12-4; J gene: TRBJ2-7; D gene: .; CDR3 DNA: TGTGCCAGCAGTTTCGGGACCTACGAGCAGTACTTC; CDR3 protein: CASSFGTYEQYF
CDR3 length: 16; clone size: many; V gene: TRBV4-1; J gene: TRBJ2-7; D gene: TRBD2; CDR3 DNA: TGCGCCAGCAGCCAAGTTAGCGGGGCGAACTCCTACGAGCAGTACTTC; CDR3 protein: CASSQVSGANSYEQYF
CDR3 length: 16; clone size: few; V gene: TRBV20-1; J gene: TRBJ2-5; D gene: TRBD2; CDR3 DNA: TGCAGTGCTAGTTCCGCGGGGGGGCCAAGTGGAGAGACCCAGTACTTC; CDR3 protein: CSASSAGGPSGETQYF
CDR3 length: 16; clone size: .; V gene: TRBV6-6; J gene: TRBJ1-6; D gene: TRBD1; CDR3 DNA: TGTGCCAGCAGTTACTCCCGACAGGGGGGGAATTCACCCCTCCACTTT; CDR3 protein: CASSYSRQGGNSPLHF
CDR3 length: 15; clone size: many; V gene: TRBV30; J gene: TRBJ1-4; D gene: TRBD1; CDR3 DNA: TGTGCCTGGAGTGGAACAGGGGAACCCTATGAAAAACTGTTTTTT; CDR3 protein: CAWSGTGEPYEKLFF
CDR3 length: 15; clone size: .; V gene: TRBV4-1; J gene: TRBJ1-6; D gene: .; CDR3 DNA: TGCGCCAGCAGCACCACCGGGGGGGTAGCTTCACCCCTCCACTTT; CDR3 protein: CASSTTGGVASPLHF
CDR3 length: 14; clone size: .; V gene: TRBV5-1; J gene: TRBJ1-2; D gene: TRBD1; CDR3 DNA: TGCGCCAGCAGCTTGGACAGGGGATCCTATGGCTACACCTTC; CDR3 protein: CASSLDRGSYGYTF
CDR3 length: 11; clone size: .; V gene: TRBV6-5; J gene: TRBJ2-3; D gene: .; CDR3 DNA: TGTGCCAGCAGTTTCGGATATACGCAGTATTTT; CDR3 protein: CASSFGYTQYF
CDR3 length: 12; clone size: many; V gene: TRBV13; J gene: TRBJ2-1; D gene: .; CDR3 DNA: TGTGCCAGCAGCCTTAGATCCGGGGGGCAGTTCTTC; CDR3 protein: CASSLRSGGQFF
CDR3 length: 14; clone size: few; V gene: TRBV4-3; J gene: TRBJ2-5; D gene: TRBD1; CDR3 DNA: TGCGCCAGCAGCCAAGGACAGGGCGGGGAGACCCAGTACTTC; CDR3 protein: CASSQGQGGETQYF
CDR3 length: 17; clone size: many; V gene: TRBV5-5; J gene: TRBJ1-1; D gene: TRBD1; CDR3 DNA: TGTGCCAGCAGACATGAAATCCTACAGGGGGCGAACACTGAAGCTTTCTTT; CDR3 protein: CASRHEILQGANTEAFF
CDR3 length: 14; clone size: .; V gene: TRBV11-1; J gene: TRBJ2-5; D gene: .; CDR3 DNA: TGTGCCAGCAGCCCAGAAGCAGGAAAAGAGACCCAGTACTTC; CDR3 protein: CASSPEAGKETQYF
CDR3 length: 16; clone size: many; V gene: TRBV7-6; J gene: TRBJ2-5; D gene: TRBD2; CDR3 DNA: TGTGCCAGCAGCTCCGCCCTAGCGGGGGGGCCCGAGACCCAGTACTTC; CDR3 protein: CASSSALAGGPETQYF
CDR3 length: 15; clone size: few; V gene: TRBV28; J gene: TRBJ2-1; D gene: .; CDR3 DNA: .; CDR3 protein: CASSSSGASYNEQFF
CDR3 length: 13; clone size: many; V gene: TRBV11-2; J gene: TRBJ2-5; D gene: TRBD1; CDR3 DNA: TGTGCCAGCAGCGGGACAGGTCCCGGGACCCAGTACTTC; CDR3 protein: CASSGTGPGTQYF
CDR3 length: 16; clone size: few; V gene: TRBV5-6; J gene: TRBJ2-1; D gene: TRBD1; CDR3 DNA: TGTGCCAGCAGCTATGGCCGGGACAGGGGGCGCGATGAGCAGTTCTTC; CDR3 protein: CASSYGRDRGRDEQFF
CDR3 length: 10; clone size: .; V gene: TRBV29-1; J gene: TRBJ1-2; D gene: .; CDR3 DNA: TGCAACGTTGAAACTTATGGCTACGCCTTC; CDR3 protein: CNVETYGYAF
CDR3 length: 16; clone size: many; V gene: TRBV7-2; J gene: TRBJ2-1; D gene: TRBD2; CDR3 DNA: TGTGCCAGCAGCCCCACGTGGGCTAGCGGTTACAATGAGCAGTTCTTC; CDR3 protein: CASSPTWASGYNEQFF
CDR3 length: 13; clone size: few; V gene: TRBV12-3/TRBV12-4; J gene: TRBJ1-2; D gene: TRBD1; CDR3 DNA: TGTGCCAGCAGCCCGACAGGGTCTCATGGCTACACCTTC; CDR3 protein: CASSPTGSHGYTF
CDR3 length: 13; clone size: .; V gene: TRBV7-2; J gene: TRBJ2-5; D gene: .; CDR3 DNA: TGTGCCAGCAGCAAACAAACCCAAGAAACCCAGTACTTC; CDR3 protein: CASSKQTQETQYF
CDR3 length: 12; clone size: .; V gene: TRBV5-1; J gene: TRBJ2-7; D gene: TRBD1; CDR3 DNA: TGCGCCAGCAGCACCGACAGGGGCGAGCAGTACTTC; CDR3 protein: CASSTDRGEQYF
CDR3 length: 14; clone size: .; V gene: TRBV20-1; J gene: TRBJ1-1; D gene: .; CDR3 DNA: TGCAGTGCTATATCAGGGGTACGAAACACTGAAGCTTTCTTT; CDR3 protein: CSAISGVRNTEAFF
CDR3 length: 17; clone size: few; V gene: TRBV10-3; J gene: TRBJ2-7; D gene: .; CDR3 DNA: TGTGCCATCAGTGAGTCCCCCCCAGGGCCCTACTCCTACGAGCAGTACTTC; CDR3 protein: CAISESPPGPYSYEQYF
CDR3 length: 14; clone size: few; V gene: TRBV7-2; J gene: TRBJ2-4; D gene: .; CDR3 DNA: TGTGCCAGCAGCTTAGTTCGGCAGGGAAACATTCAGTACTTC; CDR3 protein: CASSLVRQGNIQYF
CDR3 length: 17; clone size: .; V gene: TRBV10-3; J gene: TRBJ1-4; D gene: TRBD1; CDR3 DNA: TGTGCCATCAGTGACACAGGACAGGGGGCGCCTTTCGAAAAACTGTTTTTT; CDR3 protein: CAISDTGQGAPFEKLFF
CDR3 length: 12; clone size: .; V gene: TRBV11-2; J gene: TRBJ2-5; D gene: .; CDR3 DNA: TGTGCCAGCAGGGCACCCACTGAGACCCAGTACTTC; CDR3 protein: CASRAPTETQYF
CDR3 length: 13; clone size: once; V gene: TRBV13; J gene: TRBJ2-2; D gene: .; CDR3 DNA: TGTGCCAGCAGCTTAAGAGAAGCCGGGGAGCTGTTTTTT; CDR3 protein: CASSLREAGELFF
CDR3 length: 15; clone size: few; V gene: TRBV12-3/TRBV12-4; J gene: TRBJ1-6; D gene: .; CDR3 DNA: TGTGCCAGCAGTTTTGCAGGGACGAATAATTCACCCCTCCACTTT; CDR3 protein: CASSFAGTNNSPLHF
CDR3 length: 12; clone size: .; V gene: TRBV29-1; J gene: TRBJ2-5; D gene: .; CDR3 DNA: TGCAGCGGGGAGAAGGGGCAAGAGACCCAGTACTTC; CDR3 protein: CSGEKGQETQYF
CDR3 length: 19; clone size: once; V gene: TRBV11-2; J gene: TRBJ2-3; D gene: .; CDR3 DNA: TGTGCCAGCAGCTTTTCGCTCAGGGCGAGGCCCGATCTCACAGATACGCAGTATTTT; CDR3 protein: CASSFSLRARPDLTDTQYF
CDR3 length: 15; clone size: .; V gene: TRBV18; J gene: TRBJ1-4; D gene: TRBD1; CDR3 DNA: TGTGCCAGCTCACCACCGGACAGGGGATGGGAAAAACTGTTTTTT; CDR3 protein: CASSPPDRGWEKLFF
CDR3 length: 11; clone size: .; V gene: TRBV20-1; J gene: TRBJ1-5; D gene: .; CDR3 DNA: TGCAGTGCTGGGGAATTGTGGCCCCAGCATTTT; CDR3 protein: CSAGELWPQHF
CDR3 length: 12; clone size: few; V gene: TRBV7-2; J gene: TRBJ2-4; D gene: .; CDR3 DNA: TGTGCCAGCAGCCGATACGGAAACATTCAGTACTTC; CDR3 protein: CASSRYGNIQYF
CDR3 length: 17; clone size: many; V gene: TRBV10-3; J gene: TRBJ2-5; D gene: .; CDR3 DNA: TGTGCCATCAGTGACCCGGCTACCGGGATACCGGGCGAGACCCAGTACTTC; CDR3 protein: CAISDPATGIPGETQYF
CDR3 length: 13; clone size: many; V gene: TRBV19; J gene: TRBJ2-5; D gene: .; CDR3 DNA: TGTGCCAGTAGTAAGCCCTCCGAAGAGACCCAGTACTTC; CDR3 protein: CASSKPSEETQYF
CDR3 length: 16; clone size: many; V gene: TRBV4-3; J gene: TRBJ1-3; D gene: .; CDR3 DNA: TGCGCCAGCAGCCAAGTGAGCAGGCGCTCTGGAAACACCATATATTTT; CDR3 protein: CASSQVSRRSGNTIYF
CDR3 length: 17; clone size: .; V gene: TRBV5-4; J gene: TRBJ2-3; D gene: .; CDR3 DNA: TGTGCCAGCAGCTCCCGAACAGGGAAGATGAGGACAGATACGCAGTATTTT; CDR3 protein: CASSSRTGKMRTDTQYF
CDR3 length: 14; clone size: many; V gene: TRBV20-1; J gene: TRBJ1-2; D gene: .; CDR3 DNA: TGCAGTGCTAGGCGGGACATTGCTCTCTATGGCTACACCTTC; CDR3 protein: CSARRDIALYGYTF
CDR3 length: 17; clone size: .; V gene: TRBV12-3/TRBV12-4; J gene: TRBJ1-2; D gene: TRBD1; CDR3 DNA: TGTGCCAGCAGCCGGCGCGGAGGACAGGGGGCCCCGGGTGGCTACACCTTC; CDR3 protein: CASSRRGGQGAPGGYTF
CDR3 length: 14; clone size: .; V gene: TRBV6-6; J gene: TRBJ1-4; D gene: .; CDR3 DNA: TGTGCCAGCAGTCTCGGTACAAAGGTAGAAAAACTGTTTTTT; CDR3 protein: CASSLGTKVEKLFF
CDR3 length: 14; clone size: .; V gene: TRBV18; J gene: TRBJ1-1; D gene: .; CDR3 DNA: TGTGCCAGCTCACTCGACAGAACCCACACTGAAGCTTTCTTT; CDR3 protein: CASSLDRTHTEAFF
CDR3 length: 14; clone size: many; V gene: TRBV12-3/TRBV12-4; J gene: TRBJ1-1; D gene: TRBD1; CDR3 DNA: TGTGCCAGCAGTGGGGGACAGAAGAACACTGAAGCTTTCTTT; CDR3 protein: CASSGGQKNTEAFF
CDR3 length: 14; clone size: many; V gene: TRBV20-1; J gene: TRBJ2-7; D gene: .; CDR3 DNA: TGCAGTGCCCTTCACAGGGAGAACCCCTACGAGCAGTACTTC; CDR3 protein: CSALHRENPYEQYF
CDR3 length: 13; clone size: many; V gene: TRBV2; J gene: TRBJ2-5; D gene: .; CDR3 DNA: TGTGCCAGCATTTTTGATGGGTTGAGGACCCAGTACTTC; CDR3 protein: CASIFDGLRTQYF
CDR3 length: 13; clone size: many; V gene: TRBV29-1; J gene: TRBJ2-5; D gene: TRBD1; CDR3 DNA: TGCAGCGTCCAGGACAGGGGAGGGGAGACCCAGTACTTC; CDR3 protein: CSVQDRGGETQYF
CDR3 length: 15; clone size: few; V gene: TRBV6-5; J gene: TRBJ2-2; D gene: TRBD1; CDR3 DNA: TGTGCCAGCAGTCAGAGGGACAGAAACACCGGGGAGCTGTTTTTT; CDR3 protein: CASSQRDRNTGELFF
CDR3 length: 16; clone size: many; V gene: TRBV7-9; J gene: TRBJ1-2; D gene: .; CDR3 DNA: TGTGCCAGCAGCTCCTCCCGCGGGACCGACTATGCGGGCTACACCTTC; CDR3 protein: CASSSSRGTDYAGYTF
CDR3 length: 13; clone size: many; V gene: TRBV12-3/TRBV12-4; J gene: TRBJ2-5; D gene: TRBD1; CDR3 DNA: TGTGCCAGCAGTTCCTGGGACAGCGAGACCCAGTACTTC; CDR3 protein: CASSSWDSETQYF
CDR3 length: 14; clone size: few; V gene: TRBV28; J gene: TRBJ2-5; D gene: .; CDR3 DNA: TGTGCCAGCAGTCTTATAGGACGTGGAGAGACCCAGTACTTC; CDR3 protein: CASSLIGRGETQYF